Presented here are 30 T cell receptor beta chains from one specimen sequenced in a study of shared clonotypes between healthy human individuals. TCRdb's copy holds only in-frame clones and misses some; the assay was immunoSEQ multiplex PCR. Found here are around 1.1 million clones, approximately 80% of them singletons; the top ten hold roughly 0.9%. Sample: memory CD4+ T cells from PBMCs. The subset here: CD45RA-negative fraction. All receptors come from a man younger than 35 in good health. Some clones in this sample may be carry-over from other donors' samples.

This chain links TRBV5-4 with TRBJ2-5; D could derive from TRBD1 or TRBD2 (5 bases each). V was trimmed by 4 bases and J by 5 bases, leaving 12 bases between them. The CDR3 covers 13 residues. In germline, CDR1 is SGHNT, CDR2 YYREEE (reference sequence). The DNA for the CDR3 is TGTGCCAGCAGCCCCCGGGGCCCGGAGACCCAGTACTTC. Translated: CASSPRGPETQYF. The variable domain in full, completed from reference TRBV5-4 and TRBJ2-5, reads ETGVTQSPTHLIKTRGQQVTLRCSSQSGHNTVSWYQQALGQGPQFIFQYYREEENGRGNFPPRFSGLQFPNYSSELNVNALELDDSALYLCASSPRGPETQYFGPGTRLLVL.

This sequence joins TRBV18 and TRBJ2-7; perhaps TRBD2 as D (5 bases). V was shortened by 3 bases and J by 7 bases, with 16 bases between the two germline ends. Germline V lookup: CDR1 KGHSH, CDR2 LQKENI. The CDR3 has 14 residues. In DNA form, the CDR3 reads TGTGCCAGCTCACCTGGATCGGGGTTGCGGGAGCAGTACTTC. Protein: CASSPGSGLREQYF.

The genes are TRBV6-5 and TRBJ1-5; D ambiguous. Germline lookup yields CDR1 MNHEY and CDR2 SVGAGI. Trimming shortened V by 2 bases and J by 3 bases, and 5 bases separated the two germline ends. The CDR3 length is 13 residues. The CDR3 sequence is CASSYTINQPQHF. CDR3 sequence (DNA): TGTGCCAGCAGTTACACCATCAATCAGCCCCAGCATTTT.

The chain has TRBV5-4 and TRBJ2-7; TRBD1 matches at 9 bases. This CDR3 comprises 15 residues. Germline V gives CDR1 SGHNT, CDR2 YYREEE (reference sequence). Trimming at V came to 4 bases and at J to 3 bases, leaving 8 bases not matched to a gene. Written as DNA, the CDR3 is TGTGCCAGCAGCCCGCCCGGGACAGGGTACTACGAGCAGTACTTC. This sequence encodes CASSPPGTGYYEQYF.

The chain carries TRBV7-9 and TRBJ2-1, with a possible D match to TRBD2 (7 bases). The CDR3 spans 17 residues. V shed 7 bases and J shed 1 base, with 20 bases lying between them. The germline V gene encodes CDR1 SEHNR and CDR2 FQNEAQ (reference sequence). CDR3 sequence (DNA): TGTGCCAGCACTTTAGGGTCGGGGGGCGGATCCTACAATGAGCAGTTCTTC. Translation gives CASTLGSGGGSYNEQFF.

As DNA, the CDR3 is TGTGCCTGGAGTAGGACTAGCGGGACATCCTACGAGCAGTACTTC. It encodes CAWSRTSGTSYEQYF. This chain joins TRBV30 and TRBJ2-7, with 12 positions matching TRBD2. CDR3 size: 15 residues. The germline CDR1 and CDR2 sequences are GTSNPN and SVGIG (reference sequence). The V segment lost 2 bases and the J segment 1 base; nucleotides outside the gene matches: 3.

The V gene is TRBV9, the J gene TRBJ1-2; 10 nucleotides align to TRBD1. The CDR3 consists of 15 residues. The ends lost 6 bases at V and 8 bases at J; junction bases unmatched: 13. CDR1 and CDR2 (germline): SGDLS, YYNGEE. This chain's CDR3 is CASKDPRDRGRGYTF. DNA of the CDR3: TGTGCCAGCAAAGACCCCAGGGACAGGGGTCGAGGCTACACCTTC. The whole variable domain, remainder taken from reference TRBV9 and TRBJ1-2, is DSGVTQTPKHLITATGQRVTLRCSPRSGDLSVYWYQQSLDQGLQFLIQYYNGEERAKGNILERFSAQQFPDLHSELNLSSLELGDSALYFCASKDPRDRGRGYTFGSGTRLTVV.

This chain uses TRBV4-1 with TRBJ2-7; TRBD2 aligns across 7 bases. J lost 0 bases, V lost 1 base, and 9 bases had no gene match. From germline, CDR1 is MGHRA and CDR2 YSYEKL. This CDR3 spans 17 amino acids. The CDR3 DNA sequence: TGCGCCAGCAGCCAAGGGGACGGGAGGCGAAGCTCCTACGAGCAGTACTTC. Amino acids: CASSQGDGRRSSYEQYF.

The J gene is TRBJ2-2, the V gene TRBV28; D might be TRBD1 (6 bases). With 7 bases removed from V and 3 bases from J, the gap between germline ends came to 9 bases. Germline CDR1 reads MDHEN; CDR2 reads SYDVKM. The CDR3 spans 13 residues. The CDR3 region has the DNA TGTGCCAGCACCTCAGGGGACACCGGGGAGCTGTTTTTT. Amino acids: CASTSGDTGELFF. The full variable domain, with the rest looked up from reference TRBV28 and TRBJ2-2, is DVKVTQSSRYLVKRTGEKVFLECVQDMDHENMFWYRQDPGLGLRLIYFSYDVKMKEKGDIPEGYSVSREKKERFSLILESASTNQTSMYLCASTSGDTGELFFGEGSRLTVL.

The chain carries TRBV5-4 and TRBJ2-3; possible D gene TRBD2, 6 bases. Looked up from germline, CDR1 is SGHNT and CDR2 is YYREEE (reference sequence). Trimming took 5 bases from V and 3 from J, leaving 10 bases between them. There are 13 residues in the CDR3. CDR3 in DNA: TGTGCCAGCAGAATCGGGGGAACAGATACGCAGTATTTT. Translation: CASRIGGTDTQYF.

The V and J genes are TRBV7-8 and TRBJ1-3; 7 nucleotides agree with TRBD1. Germline CDR1 is SGHVS and CDR2 is FQNEAQ. CDR3 size: 16 residues. The ends lost 2 bases at V and 1 base at J; junction bases unmatched: 5. CDR3 nucleotide sequence: TGTGCCAGCAGCTTACAGAACAGGGGATCTGGAAACACCATATATTTT. It yields the protein CASSLQNRGSGNTIYF.

Notes on this clone: Other DNA sequences in the same sample also yield this CDR3. V is TRBV29-1 and J is TRBJ2-5; D is ambiguous. Germline V gene sequence: CDR1 SQVTM, CDR2 ANQGSEA. V was cut by 4 bases and J by 5 bases, with 8 bases left in between. The CDR3 is 11 amino acids. The DNA of the CDR3 is TGCAGCGTTGCAGGTTCCGAGACCCAGTACTTC. It yields the protein CSVAGSETQYF.

This clone was recorded only once. The CDR3 DNA reads TGTGCCAGCAGAATCAGCTACGGGGAGCTGTTTTTT. It specifies CASRISYGELFF. The V gene is TRBV6-5, the J gene TRBJ2-2; D remains ambiguous. The V gene lost 6 bases and the J gene lost 7 bases, with 9 bases spanning the gap. CDR1 MNHEY and CDR2 SVGAGI come from the germline V gene. The CDR3 sequence is 12 residues long.

This chain uses TRBV2 with TRBJ2-3; the D is unclear. The CDR3 sequence is 16 residues long. Per the germline V gene, CDR1 is SNHLY and CDR2 is FYNNEI. The V end lost 0 bases, the J end lost 6 bases, and 16 bases lay between the germline ends. The CDR3 protein is CASSEAPALMSDTQYF. CDR3 bases: TGTGCCAGCAGTGAAGCCCCGGCCCTAATGTCGGATACGCAGTATTTT.

This clone was seen many times. CDR3 nucleotides: TGTGCCATCACCCCGGGACAGGGGGCGAGAAATGAGCAGTTCTTC. This sequence encodes CAITPGQGARNEQFF. The chain uses TRBV10-3 and TRBJ2-1; 12 bases line up with TRBD1. The CDR3 runs to 15 residues. Trimming at V came to 7 bases and at J to 7 bases, leaving 8 bases not matched to a gene. CDR1 is ENHRY, CDR2 SYGVKD, per germline.

In regard to this clone: A far larger clone is only one base removed, so a read error is likely. CDR3 in DNA: TGCAGCGAGTTCTCAAACTATGGCTACACCTTC. It codes for CSEFSNYGYTF. This chain connects TRBV29-1 to TRBJ1-2; no clear D gene. In germline, CDR1 is SQVTM, CDR2 ANQGSEA. The ends were cut back, 7 bases at V and 2 bases at J, with 8 bases in the middle. There are 11 residues in the CDR3.

The chain joins TRBV25-1 to TRBJ1-4; D possibly corresponds to TRBD1 (6 bases). This CDR3 is built from 14 residues. Germline V CDR1 and CDR2: MGHDK, SYGVNS. V lost 10 bases, J lost 3 bases, and 15 bases lay in between. CDR3 in amino acids: CATSPGHPNEKLFF. The CDR3 coding sequence is TGTGCCACCTCCCCGGGACACCCTAATGAAAAACTGTTTTTT.

V usage is TRBV5-3 and J usage is TRBJ2-1; D call uncertain. TRBV5-3 is known as an ORF, though its function is uncertain. This CDR3 has 16 amino acids. V was pared by 5 bases and J by 0 bases, with 15 bases between. The CDR3 coding sequence is TGTGCCAGAAGGCCGGGTGGACCCCACTCCTACAATGAGCAGTTCTTC. Translated: CARRPGGPHSYNEQFF.

A few counts support this clone. The same CDR3 is also encoded by other DNA sequences in this sample. This chain uses TRBV9 with TRBJ2-1, with D perhaps TRBD1 (6 bases). CDR1 is SGDLS, CDR2 YYNGEE, per germline. The ends were cut back, 0 bases at V and 4 bases at J, with 11 bases in the middle. The CDR3 has 15 residues. The chain's CDR3 is CASSVGAGAYNEQFF. The CDR3 nucleotides are TGTGCCAGCAGCGTAGGGGCAGGGGCTTACAATGAGCAGTTCTTC. The whole variable domain, filled in from reference TRBV9 and TRBJ2-1, reads DSGVTQTPKHLITATGQRVTLRCSPRSGDLSVYWYQQSLDQGLQFLIQYYNGEERAKGNILERFSAQQFPDLHSELNLSSLELGDSALYFCASSVGAGAYNEQFFGPGTRLTVL.

The J gene is TRBJ1-5, the V gene TRBV28, with D possibly being TRBD1 (5 bases). The CDR3 is 15 amino acids. Germline loops: CDR1 MDHEN, CDR2 SYDVKM. Trimming cost V 7 bases and J 0 bases, with 13 bases left between them. CDR3 amino acids: CASIERGYSNQPQHF. The CDR3, as DNA: TGTGCCAGCATCGAGAGGGGCTATAGCAATCAGCCCCAGCATTTT.

The chain uses TRBV18 and TRBJ1-5, with a weak D call TRBD1 (5 bases). This CDR3 spans 16 amino acids. CDR1 and CDR2 (germline): KGHSH, LQKENI. V lost 6 bases, J lost 8 bases, and 23 bases lay in between. CDR3 DNA: TGTGCCAGCTCGAGAGGGGCGTATGTGAGTGAGGAGCCCCAGCATTTT. This translates into CASSRGAYVSEEPQHF.

This clone was seen only a few times. V gene TRBV2 combines with J gene TRBJ2-2; D is perhaps TRBD1 (5 bases). This CDR3 region has 15 residues. V lost 4 bases and J 2 bases, leaving 11 bases between the germline ends. Germline assignment: CDR1 SNHLY and CDR2 FYNNEI. The chain's CDR3 is CASSAQGSNTGELFF. DNA of the CDR3: TGTGCCAGCAGTGCCCAGGGATCAAACACCGGGGAGCTGTTTTTT.

The rearrangement uses TRBV10-3 and TRBJ1-1, with TRBD1 as a possible D gene (5 bases). V gave up 2 bases and J gave up 0 bases, with 10 bases separating them. The CDR3 is 15 residues long. The V gene's germline CDR1 is ENHRY and CDR2 SYGVKD. CDR3 DNA: TGTGCCATCAGTGAGGCAGGGCCCATGAACACTGAAGCTTTCTTT. It encodes CAISEAGPMNTEAFF.

This clone was picked up one time. V is TRBV11-2 and J is TRBJ1-4; TRBD1 might be the D (5 bases). Trimming took 3 bases from V and 8 from J, leaving 10 bases between them. The CDR3 is 13 amino acids. Germline CDR1 reads SGHAT; CDR2 reads FQNNGV. The CDR3 here is CASSLSRAEKLFF. The CDR3 nucleotides are TGTGCCAGCAGCTTGTCCAGGGCCGAAAAACTGTTTTTT.

This chain uses TRBV18 with TRBJ1-1; possibly TRBD1 for D (5 bases). The V end was cut by 5 bases, the J end by 4 bases, with 14 bases between. The CDR3 runs to 14 residues. Germline lookup yields CDR1 KGHSH and CDR2 LQKENI. CDR3 sequence: CASSSGVGVTEAFF. CDR3 coding DNA: TGTGCCAGCTCATCTGGTGTAGGGGTCACTGAAGCTTTCTTT.

V is TRBV4-3 and J is TRBJ2-3, with unresolved D. Germline lookup yields CDR1 LGHNA and CDR2 YSLEER. The CDR3 consists of 13 residues. The ends were cut back, 0 bases at V and 11 bases at J, with 12 bases in the middle. The CDR3 is CASSQDPALRQYF. The CDR3 DNA reads TGCGCCAGCAGCCAAGATCCCGCCCTGAGGCAGTATTTT.

The chain is built from TRBV10-1 and TRBJ2-7, with a weak D call TRBD2 (5 bases). CDR1 is WNHNN, CDR2 SYGVQD, per germline (reference sequence). V dropped 6 bases and J dropped 1 base, with 10 bases sitting between them. The CDR3 has 13 amino acids. The CDR3 nucleotides read TGCGCCAGCAGCGAGGACTTATCCTACGAGCAGTACTTC. It codes for CASSEDLSYEQYF.

The genes are TRBV28 and TRBJ2-3; 8 bases match TRBD2. V lost 5 bases, J lost 0 bases, and 4 bases stayed unmatched. There are 15 residues in the CDR3. The V gene's germline CDR1 is MDHEN and CDR2 SYDVKM. CDR3 protein: CASSRAGESTDTQYF. CDR3 coding DNA: TGTGCCAGCAGTCGAGCGGGAGAAAGCACAGATACGCAGTATTTT.

Note on this clone: Within the sample, other DNA sequences also encode this same CDR3. The chain is built from TRBV6-1 and TRBJ1-4, with D tentatively TRBD1 (5 bases). Trimming took 2 bases from V and 3 from J, leaving 10 bases between them. The CDR3 sequence is 15 residues long. Germline V gives CDR1 MNHNS, CDR2 SASEGT. Here the CDR3 reads CASSESGVANEKLFF. The CDR3 region has the DNA TGTGCCAGCAGTGAATCGGGGGTGGCTAATGAAAAACTGTTTTTT.

This rearrangement joins TRBV30 to TRBJ2-3; D is perhaps TRBD1 (5 bases). The V gene lost 5 bases and the J gene lost 0 bases, with 15 bases spanning the gap. CDR1 and CDR2 from the germline V gene are GTSNPN and SVGIG (reference sequence). This CDR3 is built from 15 residues. The CDR3 DNA follows: TGTGCCTGGTCCAGGGATCTACCTAGCACAGATACGCAGTATTTT. Translating gives CAWSRDLPSTDTQYF.